The source of this TCR beta chain is a study of Tregs in tolerant kidney transplant recipients. The repertoire was sequenced with immunoSEQ multiplex PCR; TCRdb's copy has only in-frame clones and lacks some. This table holds about 64,000 clones, less than 98% found once. With 6 bases removed from V and 8 bases from J, the gap between germline ends came to 20 bases. The CDR3 spans 16 residues. Germline V gene data show CDR1 as MDHEN and CDR2 as SYDVKM. Regulatory T cells were sorted from thawed PBMCs rested overnight at 37°C with around 200 IU/ml IL-2. The TCR originated in a human donor who received a combined kidney and bone marrow transplant. The material was Tregs from blood, obtained before the transplant. The rearrangement links TRBV28 to TRBJ1-6; D is perhaps TRBD1 (5 bases). Here the CDR3 reads CASSLRMVLGHSPLHF. The CDR3 bases are TGTGCCAGCAGCCTGCGAATGGTATTGGGGCATTCACCCCTCCACTTT. The complete variable domain, with remaining parts taken from reference TRBV28 and TRBJ1-6, reads DVKVTQSSRYLVKRTGEKVFLECVQDMDHENMFWYRQDPGLGLRLIYFSYDVKMKEKGDIPEGYSVSREKKERFSLILESASTNQTSMYLCASSLRMVLGHSPLHFGNGTRLTVT.